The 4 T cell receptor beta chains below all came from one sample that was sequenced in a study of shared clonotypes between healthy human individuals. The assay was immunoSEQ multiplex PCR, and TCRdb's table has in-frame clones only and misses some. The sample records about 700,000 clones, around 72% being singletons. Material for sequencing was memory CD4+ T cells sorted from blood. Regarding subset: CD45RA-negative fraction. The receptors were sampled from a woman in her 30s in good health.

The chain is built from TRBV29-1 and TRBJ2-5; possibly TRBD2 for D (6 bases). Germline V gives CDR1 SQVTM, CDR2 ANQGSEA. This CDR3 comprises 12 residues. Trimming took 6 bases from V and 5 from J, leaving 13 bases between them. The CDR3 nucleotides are TGCAGCGTCGCGGGGTATTCCGAGACCCAGTACTTC. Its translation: CSVAGYSETQYF.

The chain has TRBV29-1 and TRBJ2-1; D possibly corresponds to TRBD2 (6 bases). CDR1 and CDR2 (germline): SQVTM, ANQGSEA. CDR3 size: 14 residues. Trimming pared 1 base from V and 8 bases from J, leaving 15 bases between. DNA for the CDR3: TGCAGCGTTGAAGTCAACCGTGCGGGACATGAGCAGTTCTTC. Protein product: CSVEVNRAGHEQFF.

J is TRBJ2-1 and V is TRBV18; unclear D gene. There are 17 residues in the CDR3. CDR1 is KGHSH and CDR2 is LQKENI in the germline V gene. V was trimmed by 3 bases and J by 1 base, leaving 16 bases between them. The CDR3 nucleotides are TGTGCCAGCTCACCCATATCTGGCATAGGGTCCTACAATGAGCAGTTCTTC. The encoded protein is CASSPISGIGSYNEQFF. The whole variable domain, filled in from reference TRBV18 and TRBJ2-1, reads NAGVMQNPRHLVRRRGQEARLRCSPMKGHSHVYWYRQLPEEGLKFMVYLQKENIIDESGMPKERFSAEFPKEGPSILRIQQVVRGDSAAYFCASSPISGIGSYNEQFFGPGTRLTVL.

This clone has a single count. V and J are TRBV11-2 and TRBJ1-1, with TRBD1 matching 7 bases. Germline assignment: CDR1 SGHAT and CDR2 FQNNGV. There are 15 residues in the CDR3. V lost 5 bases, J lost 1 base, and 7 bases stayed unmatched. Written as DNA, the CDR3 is TGTGCCAGCAGCACCAACAGGGGAAAGAACACTGAAGCTTTCTTT. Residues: CASSTNRGKNTEAFF.